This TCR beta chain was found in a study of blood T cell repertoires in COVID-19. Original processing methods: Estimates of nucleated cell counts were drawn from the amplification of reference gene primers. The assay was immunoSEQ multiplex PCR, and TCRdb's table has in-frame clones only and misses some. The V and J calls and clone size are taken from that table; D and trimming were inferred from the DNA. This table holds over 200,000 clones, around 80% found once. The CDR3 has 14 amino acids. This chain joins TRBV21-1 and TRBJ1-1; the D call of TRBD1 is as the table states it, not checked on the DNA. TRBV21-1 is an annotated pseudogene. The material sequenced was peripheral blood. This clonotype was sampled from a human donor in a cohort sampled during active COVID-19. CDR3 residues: CASSKVFRNTEAFF. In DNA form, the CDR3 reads TGTGCCAGCAGCAAAGTCTTCAGGAACACTGAAGCTTTCTTT.